The source of this TCR beta chain is a study of monozygotic twins with inflammatory bowel disease. There were roughly 3,200 ng of total RNA used for each TCR library. Generation of cDNA took place in eight separate reactions per sample. TCRdb reanalyzed the 5' RACE reads and collapses them to one entry per CDR3 protein, without DNA. The table for this sample gives about 140,000 distinct CDR3 sequences. Remarks on this clonotype: Its antigen is unidentified.

The CDR3 is 14 residues long. The germline CDR1 and CDR2 sequences are SGHRS and YFSETQ. Each donor had 2.5 to 3 ml of blood drawn. Overall study results and limits: Researchers report that IBD patients shared fewer clonotypes with others than healthy twins, especially amid disease activity.

The TCR originated in a human donor with ulcerative colitis or Crohn's disease, or a healthy co-twin of an affected twin (not recorded which). The chain joins TRBV5-1 to TRBJ2-5; without DNA, the TCRdb call of TRBD1 cannot be checked. Sequencing used blood. CDR3 sequence reads: CASTKQGAQETQYF.